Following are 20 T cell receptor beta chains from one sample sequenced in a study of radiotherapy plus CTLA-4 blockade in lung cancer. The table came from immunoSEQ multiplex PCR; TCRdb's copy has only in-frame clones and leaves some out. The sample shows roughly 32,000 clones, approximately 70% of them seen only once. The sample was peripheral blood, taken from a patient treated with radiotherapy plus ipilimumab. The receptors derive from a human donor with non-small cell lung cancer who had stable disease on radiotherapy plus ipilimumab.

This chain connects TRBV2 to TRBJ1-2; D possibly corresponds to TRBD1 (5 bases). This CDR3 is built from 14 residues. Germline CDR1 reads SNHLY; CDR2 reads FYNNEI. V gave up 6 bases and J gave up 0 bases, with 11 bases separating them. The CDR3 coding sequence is TGTGCCAGCAGGCTACGGGGGACTAACTATGGCTACACCTTC. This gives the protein CASRLRGTNYGYTF.

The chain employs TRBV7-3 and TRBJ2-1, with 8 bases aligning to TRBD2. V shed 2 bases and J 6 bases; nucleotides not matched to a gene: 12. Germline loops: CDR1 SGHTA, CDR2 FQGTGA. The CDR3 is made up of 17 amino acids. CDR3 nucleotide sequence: TGTGCCAGCAGCTTAGGGGTGGCGGGAGGAGGGGCCAATGAGCAGTTCTTC. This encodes CASSLGVAGGGANEQFF. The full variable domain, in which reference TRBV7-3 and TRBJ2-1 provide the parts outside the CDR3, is GAGVSQTPSNKVTEKGKYVELRCDPISGHTALYWYRQSLGQGPEFLIYFQGTGAADDSGLPNDRFFAVRPEGSVSTLKIQRTERGDSAVYLCASSLGVAGGGANEQFFGPGTRLTVL.

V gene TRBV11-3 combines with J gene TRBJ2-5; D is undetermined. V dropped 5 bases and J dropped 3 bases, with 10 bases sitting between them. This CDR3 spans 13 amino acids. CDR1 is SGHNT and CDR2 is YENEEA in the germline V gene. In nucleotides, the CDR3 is TGTGCCAGCAGCCAAGGCGGAGAAGAGACCCAGTACTTC. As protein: CASSQGGEETQYF.

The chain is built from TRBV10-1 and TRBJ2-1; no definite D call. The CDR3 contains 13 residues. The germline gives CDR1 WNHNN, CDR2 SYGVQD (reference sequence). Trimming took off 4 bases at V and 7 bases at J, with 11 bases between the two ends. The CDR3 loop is CASSGPRRNEQFF. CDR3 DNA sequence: TGCGCCAGCAGTGGCCCTAGGCGGAATGAGCAGTTCTTC.

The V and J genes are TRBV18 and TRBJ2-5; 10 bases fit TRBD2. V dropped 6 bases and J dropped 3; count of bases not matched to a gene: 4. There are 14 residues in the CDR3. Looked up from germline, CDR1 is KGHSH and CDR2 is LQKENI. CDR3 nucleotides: TGTGCCAGCTCGTCTAGCGGGAGTAAAGAGACCCAGTACTTC. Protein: CASSSSGSKETQYF.

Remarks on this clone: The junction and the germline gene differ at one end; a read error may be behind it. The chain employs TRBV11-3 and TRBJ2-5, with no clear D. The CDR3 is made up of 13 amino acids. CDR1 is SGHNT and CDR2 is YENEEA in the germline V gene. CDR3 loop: CAGSSSSQETQYF. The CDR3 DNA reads TGTGCCGGCAGCAGTTCGTCCCAAGAAACCCAGTACTTC. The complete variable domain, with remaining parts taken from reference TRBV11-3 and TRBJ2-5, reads EAGVVQSPRYKIIEKKQPVAFWCNPISGHNTLYWYLQNLGQGPELLIRYENEEAVDDSQLPKDRFSAERLKGVDSTLKIQPAELGDSAVYLCAGSSSSQETQYFGPGTRLLVL.

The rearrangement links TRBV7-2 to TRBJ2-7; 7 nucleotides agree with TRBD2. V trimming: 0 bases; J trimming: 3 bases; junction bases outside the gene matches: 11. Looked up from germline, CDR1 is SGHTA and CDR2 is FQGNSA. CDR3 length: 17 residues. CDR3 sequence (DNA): TGTGCCAGCAGCTTAGCAGTTGCTAGCGGTTATGGCTACGAGCAGTACTTC. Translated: CASSLAVASGYGYEQYF.

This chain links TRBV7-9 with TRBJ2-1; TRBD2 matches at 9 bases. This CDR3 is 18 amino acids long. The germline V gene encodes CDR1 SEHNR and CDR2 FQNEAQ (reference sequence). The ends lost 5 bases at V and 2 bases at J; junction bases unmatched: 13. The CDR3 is CASSVLTGAGGAYNEQFF. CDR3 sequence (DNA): TGTGCCAGCAGCGTACTGACAGGTGCGGGAGGGGCCTACAATGAGCAGTTCTTC.

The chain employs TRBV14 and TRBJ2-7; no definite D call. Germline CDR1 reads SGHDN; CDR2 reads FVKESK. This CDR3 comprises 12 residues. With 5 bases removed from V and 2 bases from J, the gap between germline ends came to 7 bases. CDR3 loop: CASSATTYEQYF. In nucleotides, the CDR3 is TGTGCCAGCAGCGCGACCACCTACGAGCAGTACTTC.

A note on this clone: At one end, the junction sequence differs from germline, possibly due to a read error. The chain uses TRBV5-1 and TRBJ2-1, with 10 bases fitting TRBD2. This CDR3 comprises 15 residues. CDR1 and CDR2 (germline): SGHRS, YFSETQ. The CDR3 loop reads CAGRSGTSVYNEQFF. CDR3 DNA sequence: TGCGCCGGCAGGTCGGGGACTAGCGTTTACAATGAGCAGTTCTTC.

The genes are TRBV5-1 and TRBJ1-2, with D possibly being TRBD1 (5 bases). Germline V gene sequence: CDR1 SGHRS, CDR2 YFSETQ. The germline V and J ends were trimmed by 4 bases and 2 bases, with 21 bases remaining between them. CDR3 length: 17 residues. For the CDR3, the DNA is TGCGCCAGCAGCCCCGGGGCCGTCATCGCAGAAAACTATGGCTACACCTTC. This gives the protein CASSPGAVIAENYGYTF.

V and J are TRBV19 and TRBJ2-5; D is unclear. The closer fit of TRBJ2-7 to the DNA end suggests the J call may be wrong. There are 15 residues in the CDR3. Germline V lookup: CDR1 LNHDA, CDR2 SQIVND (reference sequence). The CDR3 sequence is CASSTTRVRSYEQYF. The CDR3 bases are TGTGCCAGTAGTACTACCCGGGTGCGCTCCTACGAGCAGTACTTC.

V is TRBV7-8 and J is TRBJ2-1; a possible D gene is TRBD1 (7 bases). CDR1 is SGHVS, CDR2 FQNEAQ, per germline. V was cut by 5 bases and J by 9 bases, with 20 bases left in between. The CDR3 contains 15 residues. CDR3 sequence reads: CASSKEGASATEQFF. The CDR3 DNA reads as TGTGCCAGCAGCAAGGAGGGGGCCTCTGCCACTGAGCAGTTCTTC.

The chain's CDR3 is CASMKTLAGGPYEQYF. The CDR3 DNA sequence: TGTGCCAGCATGAAAACACTAGCGGGAGGGCCCTACGAGCAGTACTTC. The gene calls are TRBV6-6 and TRBJ2-7; 13 nucleotides align to TRBD2. There are 16 residues in the CDR3. The germline V gene encodes CDR1 MNHNY and CDR2 SVGAGI (reference sequence). V shed 7 bases, J shed 2 bases, and the junction held 8 bases outside the gene matches.

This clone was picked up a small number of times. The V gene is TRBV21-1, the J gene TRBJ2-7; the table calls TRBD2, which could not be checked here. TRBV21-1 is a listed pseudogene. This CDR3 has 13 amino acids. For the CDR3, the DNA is TGTGCCATCCGGCGGTCCAAGGCTCACGGGCAGTACTTC. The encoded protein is CAIRRSKAHGQYF.

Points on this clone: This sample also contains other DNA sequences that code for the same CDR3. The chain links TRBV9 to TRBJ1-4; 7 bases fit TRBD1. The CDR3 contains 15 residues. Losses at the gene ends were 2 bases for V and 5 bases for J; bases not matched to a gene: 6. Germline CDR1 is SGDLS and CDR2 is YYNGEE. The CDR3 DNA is TGTGCCAGCAGCGTTAGGGACAGCCTAAATGAAAAACTGTTTTTT. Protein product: CASSVRDSLNEKLFF.

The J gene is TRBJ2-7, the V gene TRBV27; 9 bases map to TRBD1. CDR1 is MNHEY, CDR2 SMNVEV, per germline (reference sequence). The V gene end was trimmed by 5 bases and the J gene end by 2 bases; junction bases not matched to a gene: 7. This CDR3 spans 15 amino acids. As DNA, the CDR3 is TGTGCCAGCAGTCTACAGGGGGCGATGGCCTACGAGCAGTACTTC. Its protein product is CASSLQGAMAYEQYF.

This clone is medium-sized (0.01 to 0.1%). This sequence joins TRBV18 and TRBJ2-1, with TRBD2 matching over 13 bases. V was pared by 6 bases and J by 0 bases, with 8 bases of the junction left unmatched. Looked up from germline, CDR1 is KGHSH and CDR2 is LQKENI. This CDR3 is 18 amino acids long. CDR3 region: CASSLQWTSGSSYNEQFF. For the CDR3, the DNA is TGTGCCAGCTCCCTACAATGGACTAGCGGGAGCTCCTACAATGAGCAGTTCTTC. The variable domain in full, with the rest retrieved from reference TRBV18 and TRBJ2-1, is NAGVMQNPRHLVRRRGQEARLRCSPMKGHSHVYWYRQLPEEGLKFMVYLQKENIIDESGMPKERFSAEFPKEGPSILRIQQVVRGDSAAYFCASSLQWTSGSSYNEQFFGPGTRLTVL.

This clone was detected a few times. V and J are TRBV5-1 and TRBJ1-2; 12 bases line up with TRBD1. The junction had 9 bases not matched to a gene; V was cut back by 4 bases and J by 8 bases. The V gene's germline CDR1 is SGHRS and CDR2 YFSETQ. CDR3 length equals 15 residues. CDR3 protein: CASSPRGQGARGYTF. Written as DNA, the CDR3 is TGCGCCAGCAGCCCGAGGGGACAGGGGGCGCGAGGCTACACCTTC.

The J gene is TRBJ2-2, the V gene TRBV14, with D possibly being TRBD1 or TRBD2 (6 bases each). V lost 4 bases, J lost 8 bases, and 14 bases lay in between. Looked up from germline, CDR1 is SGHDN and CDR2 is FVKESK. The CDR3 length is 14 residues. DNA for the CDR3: TGTGCCAGCAGCCTAACAGGGAGGCGTGGGGAGCTGTTTTTT. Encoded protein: CASSLTGRRGELFF.